What follows are 3 T cell receptor beta chains derived from one specimen sequenced in a study of T cell clonality in common variable immunodeficiency. Profiling relied on immunoSEQ multiplex PCR, and the TCRdb table lists in-frame clones only, not all of them. The counts give tens of thousands of clones, none of them seen only once; about 13% is held by the top ten. Sequencing was done on a sample of peripheral blood mononuclear cells. The source of these receptors is a person aged 18 to 75 in good health.

This clone appeared many times. The read comes to an end 3 residues before the CDR3 does, leaving the germline J gene to fill in the end. The chain links TRBV20-1 to TRBJ2-3; TRBD1 might be the D (6 bases). With 6 bases removed from V and 1 base from J, the gap between germline ends came to 8 bases. The CDR3 consists of 12 residues. Germline V gives CDR1 DFQATT, CDR2 SNEGSKA (reference sequence). CDR3 DNA, as far as it was read: TGCAGTGCGGACAGAGGCACAGATACG. Translation gives CSADRGTDT. In full, the CDR3 reads CSADRGTDTQYF.

This clone came up many times. The CDR3 loop is CASEQGGPGELFF. The CDR3 DNA, read in part, is TGTGCCAGCGAACAGGGAGGTCCCGGGGAG. The rearrangement uses TRBV10-3 and TRBJ2-2, with D perhaps given as TRBD1 or TRBD2 (6 bases each). The CDR3 is cut off 3 residues early in the read; its end comes from the germline J gene. Per germline, CDR1 ENHRY and CDR2 SYGVKD. The V end was cut by 10 bases, the J end by 6 bases, with 15 bases between. This CDR3 has 13 residues.

This clone was seen at least ten times. The CDR3 goes on 3 residues after the read ends, and that part is filled in from the germline J gene. The V call is TRBV20-1, the J call TRBJ2-7; D may match TRBD1 or TRBD2 (5 bases each). The CDR3 loop spans 14 amino acids. Germline CDR1 DFQATT, CDR2 SNEGSKA (reference sequence). Trimming cost V 8 bases and J 2 bases, with 19 bases left between them. The DNA read from the CDR3 is TGCAGTTTACATCCCCGCGAGGGGACCTACGAG. Translation gives CSLHPREGTYE. The full CDR3 reads CSLHPREGTYEQYF.